This TCR beta chain was captured by sequencing in a study of OX40 agonist ivuxolimab in advanced cancers. Profiled with immunoSEQ multiplex PCR; TCRdb holds only in-frame clones, not every one. The top ten clones hold about 0.82% of a sample with 100,000 or so clones, roughly nine tenths of them seen once. The V end was cut by 4 bases, the J end by 6 bases, with 13 bases between. The CDR3 covers 13 residues. Germline V gives CDR1 SGHRS, CDR2 YFSETQ. The sample in question was CD4+ or CD8+ T cells sorted from blood, obtained in a trial of the OX40 agonist ivuxolimab. The sequence derives from an adult with an advanced solid tumor such as melanoma, head and neck, liver or kidney cancer. V is TRBV5-1 and J is TRBJ1-2; D possibly corresponds to TRBD1 (6 bases). The CDR3 reads CASSRKQGDGYTF. CDR3 coding DNA: TGCGCCAGCAGCCGAAAACAGGGAGATGGCTACACCTTC.